Presented here are 11 T cell receptor beta chains from one specimen sequenced in a study of T cell responses to AZD1222 COVID-19 vaccine. Sequenced by immunoSEQ multiplex PCR; TCRdb stores in-frame clones only, minus some. The table shows around 170,000 clones, with roughly 90% occurring only once. The starting material was peripheral blood, obtained on day 0 of AZD1222 vaccination. Every receptor here comes from an adult in good health.

The chain couples TRBV7-9 to TRBJ1-6; 8 positions agree with TRBD1. Germline V lookup: CDR1 SEHNR, CDR2 FQNEAQ (reference sequence). This CDR3 region has 15 residues. With 5 bases clipped from V and 9 bases from J, the junction kept 9 bases outside the gene matches. The CDR3 DNA sequence: TGTGCCAGCAGCCCAGGACAGGGACTCTCTTCACCCCTCCACTTT. Translation gives CASSPGQGLSSPLHF.

For the CDR3, the DNA is TGTGCCAGCAGTTTATCCGGGGGGCAGGGGCAGCCCCAGCATTTT. It codes for CASSLSGGQGQPQHF. This sequence joins TRBV28 and TRBJ1-5, with D possibly being TRBD1 (6 bases). V was pared by 1 base and J by 7 bases, with 14 bases between. The CDR3 covers 15 residues. Germline lookup yields CDR1 MDHEN and CDR2 SYDVKM.

The chain recombines TRBV4-2 with TRBJ2-7; D is possibly TRBD2 (5 bases). CDR1 LGHNA and CDR2 YNFKEQ come from the germline V gene. The CDR3 runs to 15 residues. V was shortened by 0 bases and J by 0 bases, with 9 bases between the two germline ends. CDR3 in DNA: TGTGCCAGCAGCCAAGATGAGAGCGGCTCCTACGAGCAGTACTTC. Amino acids: CASSQDESGSYEQYF.

The chain uses TRBV2 and TRBJ2-3, with TRBD2 identical over 8 bases. This CDR3 contains 15 residues. V was clipped by 6 bases and J by 6 bases; unmatched bases: 11. Germline loops: CDR1 SNHLY, CDR2 FYNNEI. The CDR3 nucleotides are TGTGCCAGCAGGCCAATGGGACTAGTGAGTGATACGCAGTATTTT. Protein sequence: CASRPMGLVSDTQYF.

The J gene is TRBJ2-7, the V gene TRBV4-1, with TRBD1 identical over 7 bases. This CDR3 has 14 residues. Per the germline V gene, CDR1 is MGHRA and CDR2 is YSYEKL. V dropped 5 bases and J dropped 0; count of bases not matched to a gene: 4. CDR3 in amino acids: CASSKGQSSYEQYF. The CDR3 DNA follows: TGCGCCAGCAGCAAGGGACAGAGCTCCTACGAGCAGTACTTC.

This sequence joins TRBV27 and TRBJ1-4; maybe TRBD1 (5 bases). The CDR3 sequence is 15 residues long. Trimming took 2 bases from V and 5 from J, leaving 12 bases between them. The germline gives CDR1 MNHEY, CDR2 SMNVEV (reference sequence). In DNA, the CDR3 is TGTGCCAGCAGTTTAGTCGGCCAGGGAAATGAAAAACTGTTTTTT. It translates to CASSLVGQGNEKLFF.

V is TRBV6-5 and J is TRBJ2-2; D may be TRBD2 (6 bases). Germline loops: CDR1 MNHEY, CDR2 SVGAGI. The CDR3 runs to 16 residues. V lost 4 bases to trimming and J lost 0 bases, with 12 bases between them. CDR3 sequence: CASSFFGGANTGELFF. In nucleotides, the CDR3 is TGTGCCAGCAGTTTTTTCGGCGGGGCGAACACCGGGGAGCTGTTTTTT.

The chain combines TRBV10-3 with TRBJ2-7, with D maybe TRBD1 (5 bases). Germline-derived CDR1 and CDR2 are ENHRY and SYGVKD. This CDR3 is 11 amino acids long. V shed 6 bases and J shed 7 bases, with 10 bases lying between them. CDR3 sequence (DNA): TGTGCCATCAGGGACACGGAAGAGCAGTACTTC. Translation gives CAIRDTEEQYF.

The gene calls are TRBV5-8 and TRBJ2-7, with 14 bases aligning to TRBD2. The V and J ends lost 4 bases and 3 bases, in that order; junction bases with no gene match: 6. CDR1 SGHTS and CDR2 YDEGEE come from the germline V gene. This CDR3 is 16 amino acids long. The CDR3 nucleotides are TGTGCCAGCAGCATACGGACTAGCGGGAGGATCTACGAGCAGTACTTC. Translation gives CASSIRTSGRIYEQYF.

The V and J genes are TRBV10-2 and TRBJ2-3; 9 nucleotides agree with TRBD2. V was clipped by 5 bases and J by 4 bases; unmatched bases: 4. The CDR3 spans 14 residues. CDR1 is WSHSY, CDR2 SAAADI, per germline. The CDR3 nucleotides read TGCGCCAGCAGTAAGGGACTAGCTTCAGATACGCAGTATTTT. Translated: CASSKGLASDTQYF.

The chain has TRBV4-1 and TRBJ2-1, with D perhaps matching TRBD2 (5 bases). Trimming took 4 bases from V and 7 from J, leaving 14 bases between them. The CDR3 spans 14 residues. From germline, CDR1 is MGHRA and CDR2 YSYEKL. This CDR3 reads CASSPQADSNEQFF. CDR3 bases: TGCGCCAGCAGCCCCCAAGCGGATTCTAATGAGCAGTTCTTC.